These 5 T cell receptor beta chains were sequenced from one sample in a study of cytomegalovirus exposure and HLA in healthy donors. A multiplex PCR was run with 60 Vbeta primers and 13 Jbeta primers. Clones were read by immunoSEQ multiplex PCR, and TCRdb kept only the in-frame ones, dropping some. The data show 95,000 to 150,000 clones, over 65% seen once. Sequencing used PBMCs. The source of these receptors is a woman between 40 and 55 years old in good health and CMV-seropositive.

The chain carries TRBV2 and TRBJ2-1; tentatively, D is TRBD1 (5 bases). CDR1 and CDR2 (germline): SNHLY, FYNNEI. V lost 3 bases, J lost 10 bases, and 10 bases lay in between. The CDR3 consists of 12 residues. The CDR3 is CASSEGQGEQFF. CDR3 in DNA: TGTGCCAGCAGTGAGGGGCAGGGCGAGCAGTTCTTC. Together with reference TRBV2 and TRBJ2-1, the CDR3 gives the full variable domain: EPEVTQTPSHQVTQMGQEVILRCVPISNHLYFYWYRQILGQKVEFLVSFYNNEISEKSEIFDDQFSVERPDGSNFTLKIRSTKLEDSAMYFCASSEGQGEQFFGPGTRLTVL.

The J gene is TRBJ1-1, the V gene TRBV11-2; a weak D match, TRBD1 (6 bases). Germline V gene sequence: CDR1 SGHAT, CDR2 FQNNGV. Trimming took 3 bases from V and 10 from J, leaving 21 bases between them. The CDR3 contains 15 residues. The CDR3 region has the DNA TGTGCCAGCAGCTTTGAGGGGGTAATCTCTAGGGGAGCTTTCTTT. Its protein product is CASSFEGVISRGAFF. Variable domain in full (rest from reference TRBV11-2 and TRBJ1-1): EAGVAQSPRYKIIEKRQSVAFWCNPISGHATLYWYQQILGQGPKLLIQFQNNGVVDDSQLPKDRFSAERLKGVDSTLKIQPAKLEDSAVYLCASSFEGVISRGAFFGQGTRLTVV.

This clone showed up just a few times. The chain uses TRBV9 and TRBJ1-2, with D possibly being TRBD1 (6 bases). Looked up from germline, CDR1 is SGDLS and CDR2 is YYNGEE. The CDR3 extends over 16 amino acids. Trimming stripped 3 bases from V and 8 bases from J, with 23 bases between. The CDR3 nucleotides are TGTGCCAGCAGCGGATTTACGACAGGTCACAGAGGCGGCTACACCTTC. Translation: CASSGFTTGHRGGYTF.

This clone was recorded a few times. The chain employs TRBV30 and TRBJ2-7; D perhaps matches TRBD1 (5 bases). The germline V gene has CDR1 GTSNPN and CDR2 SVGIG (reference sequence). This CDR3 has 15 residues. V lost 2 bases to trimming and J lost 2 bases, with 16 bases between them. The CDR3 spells CAWSFGAVGTYEQYF. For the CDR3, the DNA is TGTGCCTGGAGTTTTGGGGCAGTGGGAACCTACGAGCAGTACTTC.

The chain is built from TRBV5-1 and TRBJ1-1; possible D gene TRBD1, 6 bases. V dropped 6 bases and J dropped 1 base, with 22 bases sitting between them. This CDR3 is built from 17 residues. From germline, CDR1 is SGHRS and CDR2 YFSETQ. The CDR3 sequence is CASTEGDTPFQNTEAFF. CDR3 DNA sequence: TGCGCCAGCACCGAGGGGGACACCCCTTTTCAGAACACTGAAGCTTTCTTT. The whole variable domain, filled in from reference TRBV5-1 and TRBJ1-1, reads KAGVTQTPRYLIKTRGQQVTLSCSPISGHRSVSWYQQTPGQGLQFLFEYFSETQRNKGNFPGRFSGRQFSNSRSEMNVSTLELGDSALYLCASTEGDTPFQNTEAFFGQGTRLTVV.